Included here is one T cell receptor beta chain sequence, with context. Antigen unknown. This entry belongs to a study of identical twins. Study-wide findings and caveats: In beta out-of-frame sequences, the excess sharing between twins was weaker. In cord blood, abundant beta clonotypes had fewer insertions; memory showed no trend.

TCRdb recomputed calls from the 5' RACE reads with MiXCR, one row per CDR3 protein. The sample lists more than 1.5 million distinct CDR3 sequences; about 32% were seen once. CDR3 length equals 17 residues. Sample: cord blood. The source of this sequence is a newborn girl in good health. The rearrangement uses TRBV21-1 and TRBJ2-1. TRBV21-1 is a pseudogene locus. This CDR3 reads CASSKGEVAFSYNEQFF. The CDR3 coding sequence is TGTGCCAGCAGCAAAGGAGAGGTCGCCTTCTCCTACAATGAGCAGTTCTTC.